Each of the 23 T cell receptor beta chains below was sequenced from the same sample in a study of glioma-infiltrating T cells. TCR alpha and beta CDR3 regions were amplified from RNA using iRepertoire nested multiplex PCR. Each CDR3 protein gets one entry after TCRdb re-called the multiplex PCR reads with MiXCR. The table shows some 93,000 distinct CDR3 sequences, with approximately 39% occurring only once. Sequenced sample: glioma tissue, nonneoplastic brain tissue, or PBMCs (not recorded which). The receptors here all came from a human donor with low-grade glioma or glioblastoma, undergoing nonglioma brain surgery, or in good health (not recorded which).

This clonotype appeared many times. V usage is TRBV2 and J usage is TRBJ1-1; D uncertain. V was trimmed by 4 bases and J by 5 bases, leaving 11 bases between them. Germline lookup yields CDR1 SNHLY and CDR2 FYNNEI. CDR3 size: 13 residues. CDR3 loop: CASSVTGSTEAFF. The CDR3 DNA follows: TGTGCCAGCAGTGTTACGGGGAGTACTGAAGCTTTCTTT.

In its sample, this clonotype was seen many times. V and J are TRBV7-9 and TRBJ1-5; D gene uncertain. Germline V CDR1 and CDR2: SEHNR, FQNEAQ (reference sequence). V was clipped by 4 bases and J by 0 bases, with 7 bases between them. CDR3 length equals 14 residues. Written as DNA, the CDR3 is TGTGCCAGCAGCTCCGACCTTAGCAATCAGCCCCAGCATTTT. Protein product: CASSSDLSNQPQHF.

Worth noting for this clonotype: Germline and junction disagree at one end, which may indicate a read error. This chain links TRBV15 with TRBJ2-7, with D hard to call. The germline gives CDR1 LNHNV, CDR2 YYDKDF (reference sequence). This CDR3 is 13 amino acids long. Here the CDR3 reads CPTSSALPGEQHF. CDR3 DNA: TGTCCCACCAGCAGTGCCCTTCCCGGCGAGCAGCACTTC.

This clonotype was counted ten times or more. The chain has TRBV7-2 and TRBJ2-7, with a possible D match to TRBD1 (6 bases). With 5 bases removed from V and 5 bases from J, the gap between germline ends came to 16 bases. CDR1 and CDR2 (germline): SGHTA, FQGNSA. There are 14 residues in the CDR3. CDR3 sequence: CASSPRGGTDEQYF. In DNA, the CDR3 is TGTGCCAGCAGCCCACGAGGGGGTACCGACGAGCAGTACTTC.

The chain employs TRBV10-3 and TRBJ2-3, with 9 bases that match TRBD1. The ends lost 8 bases at V and 3 bases at J; junction bases unmatched: 6. Per germline, CDR1 ENHRY and CDR2 SYGVKD. This CDR3 is built from 14 residues. The CDR3 nucleotides are TGTGCCATCGACGTGGGACAGGGAACAGATACGCAGTATTTT. Translation: CAIDVGQGTDTQYF.

About this clonotype: An end of the junction differs from the germline gene, which may be a read error. The rearrangement joins TRBV6-5 to TRBJ2-7; possibly TRBD2 for D (6 bases). The germline V gene has CDR1 MNHEY and CDR2 SVGAGI. The CDR3 sequence is 17 residues long. CDR3 residues: CASSAIEIAQPGGERYF. The CDR3, as DNA: TGTGCCAGCAGCGCAATAGAGATAGCGCAACCGGGCGGGGAGCGGTACTTC.

This clonotype was seen many times. The rearrangement links TRBV2 to TRBJ2-5; TRBD2 agrees at 10 bases. The V segment lost 3 bases and the J segment 0 bases; nucleotides outside the gene matches: 4. This CDR3 has 16 residues. CDR1 and CDR2 (germline): SNHLY, FYNNEI. DNA for the CDR3: TGTGCCAGCAGTGAGGTACTAGCGGGGTACCAAGAGACCCAGTACTTC. Protein product: CASSEVLAGYQETQYF.

In the case of this clonotype: A much larger clone lies one base from this, so it may be a read error. V usage is TRBV5-1 and J usage is TRBJ1-1; no clear D. V shed 0 bases and J shed 4 bases, with 13 bases lying between them. The germline V gene has CDR1 SGHRS and CDR2 YFSETQ. This CDR3 region has 15 residues. This CDR3 reads CASSLAPDLFTEAFF. CDR3 DNA: TGCGCCAGCAGCTTGGCGCCGGACCTATTCACTGAAGCTTTCTTT.

The chain links TRBV5-1 to TRBJ2-6; 7 bases are a match to TRBD1. V gave up 6 bases and J gave up 0 bases; unmatched junction bases: 6. Germline V gene data show CDR1 as SGHRS and CDR2 as YFSETQ. CDR3 length: 16 amino acids. CDR3 DNA: TGCGCCAGCAAAAGGCAGGGGGACTCTGGGGCCAACGTCCTGACTTTC. Protein: CASKRQGDSGANVLTF. The variable domain in full, completed from reference TRBV5-1 and TRBJ2-6, reads KAGVTQTPRYLIKTRGQQVTLSCSPISGHRSVSWYQQTPGQGLQFLFEYFSETQRNKGNFPGRFSGRQFSNSRSEMNVSTLELGDSALYLCASKRQGDSGANVLTFGAGSRLTVL.

V usage is TRBV5-1 and J usage is TRBJ2-7, with a weak D call TRBD1 (5 bases). The CDR3 extends over 13 amino acids. Germline CDR1 is SGHRS and CDR2 is YFSETQ. The CDR3 reads CAGSLAGTYEQYF. The DNA for the CDR3 is TGCGCAGGCAGCTTGGCAGGGACCTACGAGCAGTACTTC.

This clonotype has only a few counts. This chain connects TRBV4-1 to TRBJ2-1; D is perhaps TRBD2 (6 bases). Deletions cut 0 bases from V and 11 bases from J, with 8 bases between. The germline CDR1 and CDR2 sequences are MGHRA and YSYEKL. The CDR3 consists of 12 residues. CDR3 DNA: TGCGCCAGCAGCCAAGAGGGAGGACAGCAGTTCTTC. Its translation is CASSQEGGQQFF.

About this clonotype itself: A much larger clone is a single base away; this may be a read error. This rearrangement joins TRBV12-3 or TRBV12-4 to TRBJ1-5, with D uncertain. The CDR3 totals 13 residues. Trimming stripped 7 bases from V and 5 bases from J, with 12 bases between. The CDR3 reads CASMAGSHQPQHF. In DNA form, the CDR3 reads TGTGCCAGCATGGCGGGGTCCCATCAGCCCCAGCATTTT.

In this sample, this clonotype turned up many times. V usage is TRBV5-1 and J usage is TRBJ2-2, with unresolved D. The ends were cut back, 0 bases at V and 1 base at J, with 4 bases in the middle. Germline CDR1 SGHRS, CDR2 YFSETQ. CDR3 length: 14 amino acids. CDR3 region: CASSLDRNTGELFF. In nucleotides, the CDR3 is TGCGCCAGCAGCTTGGATAGGAACACCGGGGAGCTGTTTTTT.

The chain combines TRBV5-6 with TRBJ2-1; D is unresolved. V lost 0 bases to trimming and J lost 1 base, with 17 bases between them. The CDR3 contains 18 residues. Germline V gene sequence: CDR1 SGHDT, CDR2 YYEEEE. This CDR3 is CASSLVVALLGSYNEQFF. Written as DNA, the CDR3 is TGTGCCAGCAGCTTGGTGGTGGCCCTCCTAGGGTCCTACAATGAGCAGTTCTTC. Variable domain in full (rest from reference TRBV5-6 and TRBJ2-1): DAGVTQSPTHLIKTRGQQVTLRCSPKSGHDTVSWYQQALGQGPQFIFQYYEEEERQRGNFPDRFSGHQFPNYSSELNVNALLLGDSALYLCASSLVVALLGSYNEQFFGPGTRLTVL.

The V gene is TRBV28, the J gene TRBJ2-7; D call uncertain. This CDR3 comprises 13 residues. Looked up from germline, CDR1 is MDHEN and CDR2 is SYDVKM. Trimming left V 6 bases short and J 6 bases short, with 15 bases between. The CDR3 nucleotides are TGTGCCAGCAGCGTCGGAGTCGCCTTCGAGCAGTACTTC. Its protein is CASSVGVAFEQYF.

To note about this clonotype: It may be a read error: a sequence one base away is much more abundant. This sequence joins TRBV20-1 and TRBJ2-1, with 7 bases fitting TRBD1. CDR3 length: 17 amino acids. The germline V gene has CDR1 DFQATT and CDR2 SNEGSKA (reference sequence). The V and J ends lost 2 bases and 2 bases, in that order; junction bases with no gene match: 12. The DNA of the CDR3 is TGCAGTGCTAGACTTACGGCTTCGGGACAGCCCTACAATGAGCAGTTCTTC. Its protein product is CSARLTASGQPYNEQFF.

This clonotype was observed a few times. The chain couples TRBV29-1 to TRBJ2-4; 7 bases are a match to TRBD1. CDR1 and CDR2 from the germline V gene are SQVTM and ANQGSEA. The CDR3 has 14 amino acids. V gave up 7 bases and J gave up 1 base; unmatched junction bases: 7. The CDR3 loop reads CSALTGQAKNIQYF. In DNA, the CDR3 is TGCAGCGCCCTGACAGGGCAGGCCAAAAACATTCAGTACTTC. Full variable domain (outside the CDR3, taken from reference TRBV29-1 and TRBJ2-4): SAVISQKPSRDICQRGTSLTIQCQVDSQVTMMFWYRQQPGQSLTLIATANQGSEATYESGFVIDKFPISRPNLTFSTLTVSNMSPEDSSIYLCSALTGQAKNIQYFGAGTRLSVL.

This clonotype was seen ten or more times. This chain links TRBV6-1 with TRBJ2-7; TRBD2 is a possible D gene (5 bases). Germline lookup yields CDR1 MNHNS and CDR2 SASEGT. V was cut by 9 bases and J by 0 bases, with 12 bases left in between. The CDR3 consists of 13 residues. The CDR3: CASARAFSYEQYF. CDR3 DNA: TGTGCCAGTGCGCGGGCCTTCTCCTACGAGCAGTACTTC.

The chain couples TRBV6-2 or TRBV6-3 to TRBJ2-1, with TRBD2 identical over 10 bases. After removal of 5 bases from V and 7 bases from J, the junction contained 5 bases not matched to a gene. The CDR3 covers 14 residues. Germline V gene lookup returns CDR1 MNHEY and CDR2 SVGEGT. DNA for the CDR3: TGTGCCAGCAGTGGGACTAGCGTGAGAAATGAGCAGTTCTTC. It translates to CASSGTSVRNEQFF.

The chain carries TRBV20-1 and TRBJ1-2; D is unresolved. The V gene's germline CDR1 is DFQATT and CDR2 SNEGSKA (reference sequence). Trimming stripped 6 bases from V and 4 bases from J, with 12 bases between. CDR3 length: 12 amino acids. The CDR3 here is CSALEGPYGYTF. In nucleotides, the CDR3 is TGCAGTGCGCTGGAGGGCCCCTATGGCTACACCTTC.

This clonotype was seen repeatedly, ten times or more. J is TRBJ2-1 and V is TRBV6-1; 8 positions agree with TRBD1. The germline CDR1 and CDR2 sequences are MNHNS and SASEGT. The J segment lost 6 bases and the V segment lost 5 bases, leaving 9 bases of the junction unmatched. There are 15 residues in the CDR3. The CDR3 DNA follows: TGTGCCAGCAGTACGGCCGGGACAGGCAGCAATGAGCAGTTCTTC. Its protein is CASSTAGTGSNEQFF.

This clonotype was picked up many times. In DNA form, the CDR3 reads TGTGCCAGCAGCTTAGAAAGCGAGCAGTACTTC. Protein: CASSLESEQYF. The chain has TRBV7-8 and TRBJ2-7; D is undetermined. This CDR3 comprises 11 residues. V was clipped by 1 base and J by 6 bases, with 4 bases between them. CDR1 SGHVS and CDR2 FQNEAQ come from the germline V gene.

This clonotype was recorded many times. The V call is TRBV6-2 or TRBV6-3, the J call TRBJ2-7; 10 nucleotides align to TRBD2. V was clipped by 7 bases and J by 2 bases; unmatched bases: 5. Germline V gene sequence: CDR1 MNHEY, CDR2 SVGEGT. This CDR3 has 14 amino acids. The CDR3 DNA sequence: TGTGCCAGCACCCCCGGGACTAGCGCCTACGAGCAGTACTTC. Protein sequence: CASTPGTSAYEQYF.